These T cell receptor beta chains were read from a single sample in a study of T cells in Graves' hyperthyroidism and ophthalmopathy. Each CDR3 protein is one row after TCRdb ran MiXCR on the multiplex PCR reads. The data show about 270,000 distinct CDR3 sequences, with approximately 23% seen just once and about a third held by the top ten. Source material: blood. The receptor set was obtained from a woman in her thirties or forties with Graves' ophthalmopathy. Each CDR3 is given with its conserved first and last residue. A D gene is named only where the DNA matches it firmly. Clone size, where shown, is once, few, many, or a class for clones that have expanded.

j_call	clone_size	d_call	v_call	cdr3_nt	cdr3_aa
TRBJ1-1	many	NA	TRBV6-1	TGTGCCAGCATTGGTGGGCCAATCCAGGGCACTGAAGCTTTCTTT	CASIGGPIQGTEAFF
TRBJ2-2	many	NA	TRBV2	TGTGCCAGCAGTGAAGCGCTTCGGAACACCGGGGAGCTGTTTTTT	CASSEALRNTGELFF
TRBJ1-6	NA	NA	TRBV20-1	TGCAGTGCACCGTTAGGGGAATTTGCTTCACCCCTCCACTTT	CSAPLGEFASPLHF
TRBJ2-7	NA	TRBD1	TRBV6-1	TGTGCCAGCAGTCCCCGTCGGACAGGGAGCTCCTACGAGCAGTACTTC	CASSPRRTGSSYEQYF
TRBJ1-5	NA	NA	TRBV6-2/TRBV6-3	TGTGCCAGCACCCCAAGGGGTACCTGGGATCAGCCCCAGCATTTT	CASTPRGTWDQPQHF
TRBJ2-7	NA	TRBD1	TRBV29-1	TGCAGCGTTGTGACAGGGCCGGGGTACGAGCAGTACTTC	CSVVTGPGYEQYF
TRBJ2-5	many	TRBD1	TRBV6-5	TGTGCCAGCAGTCCCGGGACAGGGTCAGAGACCCAGTACTTC	CASSPGTGSETQYF
TRBJ2-7	NA	NA	TRBV7-9	TGTGCCAGCAGCTTGCCAGGGACCAACCGGGGTGAGCAGTACTTC	CASSLPGTNRGEQYF
TRBJ1-1	few	TRBD1	TRBV10-3	TGTGCCATCAGTGAGTCGATTCCAGGGGGAGGCACTGAAGCTTTCTTT	CAISESIPGGGTEAFF
TRBJ2-7	many	TRBD2	TRBV7-2	TGTGCCAGCCGATCCCCAGGCGGGAGCAACTACGAGCAGTACTTC	CASRSPGGSNYEQYF
TRBJ1-5	few	TRBD1	TRBV28	TGTGCCAGCAGTTACCGACAGGGAGGAACCAGCAATCAGCCCCAGCATTTT	CASSYRQGGTSNQPQHF
TRBJ2-1	many	TRBD2	TRBV2	TGTGCCAGCAGTTACGGGAGGGATTACAATGAGCAGTTCTTC	CASSYGRDYNEQFF
TRBJ2-2	many	TRBD1	TRBV6-5	TGTGCCAGCAGTTACTCCTATCAGGGGGCGGCTTCAAGGGAGCTGTTTTTT	CASSYSYQGAASRELFF
TRBJ2-7	NA	NA	TRBV11-2	TGTGCCAGCAGCGCTACAGGGAATCGGCACGAGCAGTACTTC	CASSATGNRHEQYF
TRBJ2-7	many	NA	TRBV11-3	TGTGCCAGCTCACGGGAGAGCTCCTACGAGCAGTACTTC	CASSRESSYEQYF
TRBJ1-6	many	NA	TRBV2	TGTGCCAGCAAGACGGGAGGTTATAATTCACCCCTCCACTTT	CASKTGGYNSPLHF
TRBJ1-1	few	NA	TRBV5-1	TGCGCCAGCAGACCCGCGACGGCCAACACTGAAGCTTTCTTT	CASRPATANTEAFF
TRBJ2-5	once	TRBD1	TRBV6-1	TGTGCCAGCAGCCAACAGACAGGGCTGGCAGAGACCCAGTACTTC	CASSQQTGLAETQYF
TRBJ2-1	few	NA	TRBV24-1	TGTGCCACCAGCCACGCGGGGCAGGGGTTTGAGCAGTTCTTC	CATSHAGQGFEQFF
TRBJ2-5	NA	TRBD1	TRBV6-2/TRBV6-3	TGTGCCAGCAGTAGACATTCCGGGACAGTGGAGACCCAGTACTTC	CASSRHSGTVETQYF
TRBJ1-1	NA	NA	TRBV10-3	TGTGCCACCACTACAGGGATGAACACTGAAGCTTTCTTT	CATTTGMNTEAFF
TRBJ2-7	many	TRBD2	TRBV4-2	TGTGCCAGCAGCCAAGAGGGGGCGGGGGGCTACGAGCAGTACTTC	CASSQEGAGGYEQYF
TRBJ2-7	NA	NA	TRBV6-5	TGTGCCAGCAGTTCTTATCGAAATTCCTACGAGCAGTACTTC	CASSSYRNSYEQYF
TRBJ2-6	many	TRBD1	TRBV19	TGTGCCAGTATCGCCGGGGCAGGGGGCTCTGGGGCCAACGTCCTGACTTTC	CASIAGAGGSGANVLTF
TRBJ1-3	many	NA	TRBV29-1	TGCAGCGCATCCCCCCCAGGGTCTGGAAACACCATATATTTT	CSASPPGSGNTIYF
TRBJ2-7	many	NA	TRBV5-1	TGCGCCAGCAGCTTGCCTCAGTGGGGAGCGACCCCCTACGAGCAGTACTTC	CASSLPQWGATPYEQYF
TRBJ2-2	many	TRBD1	TRBV7-9	TGTGCCACAGGACAGGGTACAACCGGGGAGCTGTTTTTT	CATGQGTTGELFF
TRBJ2-2	many	NA	TRBV27	TGTGCCAGCATTAAGGAGCTGTTTTTT	CASIKELFF
TRBJ1-2	NA	NA	TRBV28	TGTGCCAGCAGTTTTGCACAGGCGGGCTATGGCTACACCTTC	CASSFAQAGYGYTF
TRBJ2-7	many	NA	TRBV5-1	TGCGCCAGCAGCTTGGTTTTAGCGAAAGGGGAGCAGTACTTC	CASSLVLAKGEQYF
TRBJ1-5	many	TRBD1	TRBV7-6	TGTGCCAGCAGCCTACACCTGGACAGGGGGCCAGAAAATCAGCCCCAGCATTTT	CASSLHLDRGPENQPQHF
TRBJ2-2	many	NA	TRBV7-3	TGTGCCAGCAGTCTAAATATGGCCGGACCCAGGGGGGAGCTGTTTTTT	CASSLNMAGPRGELFF
TRBJ2-5	once	NA	TRBV4-1	TGCGCCAGCAGCCAAGATGAGAAGAGACTACCCCGGGAAGAGACCCAGTACTTC	CASSQDEKRLPREETQYF
TRBJ1-2	NA	NA	TRBV20-1	TGCAGTGCTAGAGATACTAGGGATTTTGGGGGCTACACCTTC	CSARDTRDFGGYTF
TRBJ2-3	many	NA	TRBV27	TGTGCCAGCAGTTTAATGGGTTTCTTAGCAGCAGATACGCAGTATTTT	CASSLMGFLAADTQYF
TRBJ2-7	many	TRBD1	TRBV28	TGTGCCAGCAGTTTATCTTTGTCGGGGACAGGCTCCTACGAGCAGTACTTC	CASSLSLSGTGSYEQYF
TRBJ1-2	once	NA	TRBV28	TGTGCCAGCAGTATGACTACGCGCTATGGCTACACCTTC	CASSMTTRYGYTF
TRBJ2-7	many	TRBD1	TRBV11-2	TGTGCCAGCAGCTTAGGGGACAGGGTATACGAGCAGTACTTC	CASSLGDRVYEQYF
TRBJ2-7	many	TRBD1	TRBV6-2/TRBV6-3	TGTGCCAGCAGTACCGGACAGGGTGGGTACGAGCAGTACTTC	CASSTGQGGYEQYF
TRBJ2-2	many	TRBD1	TRBV5-1	TGCGCCAGCAGCCTGACAGGGGTCACCGGGGAGCTGTTTTTT	CASSLTGVTGELFF
TRBJ2-4	many	NA	TRBV6-1	TGTGCCAGCAGTGAAGTAGGGACTCTAGCCAAAAACATTCAGTACTTC	CASSEVGTLAKNIQYF
TRBJ2-7	many	NA	TRBV9	TGTGCCAGCACCCCTGATGGGGCCATGGGAGAGCAGTACTTC	CASTPDGAMGEQYF
TRBJ1-1	many	TRBD1	TRBV19	TGTGCCAGCTCGATGGTATCAGGGGGAATTGAAGCTTTCTTT	CASSMVSGGIEAFF
TRBJ2-7	once	NA	TRBV12-3/TRBV12-4	TGTGCCAGCAGCTTAGGGTTTAACGCGAGATACGAGCAGTACTTC	CASSLGFNARYEQYF
TRBJ2-2	many	TRBD1	TRBV24-1	TGTGCCACCAGTGATCCAGACAGGGGGCGAGCCGGGGAGCTGTTTTTT	CATSDPDRGRAGELFF
TRBJ2-7	many	NA	TRBV20-1	TGCAGTGCCCAACCCGCCTACGAGCAGTACTTC	CSAQPAYEQYF
TRBJ2-4	many	TRBD2	TRBV4-1	TGCGCCAGCAGCCAGACCTGGACTAGCGGGAGTGGGGATCGGGCCAAAAACATTCAGTACTTC	CASSQTWTSGSGDRAKNIQYF
TRBJ2-2	many	NA	TRBV29-1	TGCAGCGCCCAACCGAACGGGGGAAGGACCGGGGAGCTGTTTTTT	CSAQPNGGRTGELFF
TRBJ1-1	many	NA	TRBV28	TGTGCCAGCAACAGGGTGACGATGAACACTGAAGCTTTCTTT	CASNRVTMNTEAFF
TRBJ1-2	few	NA	TRBV3-1	TGTGCCAGCAGCCCCATGGGGTATGGCTACACCTTC	CASSPMGYGYTF
TRBJ2-7	NA	TRBD1	TRBV28	TGTGCCAGCAGTTATCAGGGGGCTTCCGACTTC	CASSYQGASDF
TRBJ1-2	many	NA	TRBV13	TGTGCCAGCAGCTCCGGCGACAGGACCTATGGCTACACCTTC	CASSSGDRTYGYTF
TRBJ1-6	many	NA	TRBV6-1	TGTGCCAGCAGTGAAGTTCAGGGACCCTTAGGCTCACCCCTCCACTTT	CASSEVQGPLGSPLHF
TRBJ1-1	few	TRBD1	TRBV12-3/TRBV12-4	TGTGCCAGTCGACAGGGTCGAACCGGAACTGAAGCTTTCTTT	CASRQGRTGTEAFF
TRBJ1-2	many	NA	TRBV5-6	TGTGCCAGCAGCTTGGCCCAGTATGGCTACACCTTC	CASSLAQYGYTF
TRBJ2-6	NA	NA	TRBV12-3/TRBV12-4	TGTGCCAGTAGCCGGACGGCGAGCTCTGGGGCCAACGTCCTGACTTTC	CASSRTASSGANVLTF
TRBJ2-3	many	NA	TRBV2	TGTGCCAGCAGTTTGGCAGATACGCAGTATTTT	CASSLADTQYF
TRBJ2-5	many	TRBD2	TRBV18	TGTGCCAGCTCACCTACTAGCGGGAAACCGTACCAAGAGACCCAGTACTTC	CASSPTSGKPYQETQYF
TRBJ1-1	many	NA	TRBV20-1	TGCAGTGCTAAACCGGGACAAATCATGAACACTGAAGCTTTCTTT	CSAKPGQIMNTEAFF
TRBJ1-1	many	TRBD1	TRBV28	TGTGCCAGCAGTTTATCAAGGACAGGCGGCACTGAAGCTTTCTTT	CASSLSRTGGTEAFF